The 26 T cell receptor beta chains below come from one sample, sequenced in a study of OX40 agonist ivuxolimab in advanced cancers. Produced via immunoSEQ multiplex PCR; TCRdb's table is partial and in-frame only. Here the sample spans tens of thousands of clones, 85% to 90% being singletons. Specimen: CD4+ or CD8+ T cells sorted from blood, collected in a trial of the OX40 agonist ivuxolimab. Every receptor here comes from an adult with an advanced solid tumor such as melanoma, head and neck, liver or kidney cancer.

The rearrangement uses TRBV2 and TRBJ2-7; maybe TRBD1 (5 bases). The germline V and J ends were trimmed by 6 bases and 0 bases, with 12 bases remaining between them. The length of the CDR3 is 14 residues. Germline V gene sequence: CDR1 SNHLY, CDR2 FYNNEI. CDR3 amino acids: CASRGVTDSYEQYF. As DNA, the CDR3 is TGTGCCAGCAGAGGGGTCACAGACTCCTACGAGCAGTACTTC.

The chain couples TRBV5-1 to TRBJ2-7, with 8 positions matching TRBD1. The CDR3 extends over 14 amino acids. CDR1 is SGHRS and CDR2 is YFSETQ in the germline V gene. Losses at the gene ends were 4 bases for V and 3 bases for J; bases not matched to a gene: 6. The CDR3 spells CASSKRTGNYEQYF. CDR3 DNA sequence: TGCGCCAGCAGCAAGCGGACAGGGAACTACGAGCAGTACTTC. Complete variable domain (other parts from reference TRBV5-1 and TRBJ2-7): KAGVTQTPRYLIKTRGQQVTLSCSPISGHRSVSWYQQTPGQGLQFLFEYFSETQRNKGNFPGRFSGRQFSNSRSEMNVSTLELGDSALYLCASSKRTGNYEQYFGPGTRLTVT.

The chain joins TRBV7-3 to TRBJ2-3; no clear D gene. The CDR3 has 13 residues. The ends were cut back, 5 bases at V and 8 bases at J, with 14 bases in the middle. Germline CDR1 SGHTA, CDR2 FQGTGA. CDR3 loop: CASSIDRPSTQYF. The DNA of the CDR3 is TGTGCCAGCAGCATCGATAGACCCTCTACGCAGTATTTT.

CDR3 DNA sequence: TGTGCCAGCAGCGCTGAGGCAGAGGCGTACAATGAGCAGTTCTTC. This gives the protein CASSAEAEAYNEQFF. The chain carries TRBV11-3 and TRBJ2-1; D not certain. Germline values: CDR1 SGHNT, CDR2 YENEEA. The CDR3 has 15 amino acids. The ends were cut back, 5 bases at V and 4 bases at J, with 15 bases in the middle.

A single count supports this clone. V and J are TRBV5-1 and TRBJ2-5; D ambiguous. Trimming left V 1 base short and J 5 bases short, with 12 bases between. The length of the CDR3 is 14 residues. From germline, CDR1 is SGHRS and CDR2 YFSETQ. The CDR3 reads CASSLMDAGETQYF. CDR3 DNA sequence: TGCGCCAGCAGCTTGATGGACGCCGGTGAGACCCAGTACTTC.

This clone was detected only a few times. The rearrangement joins TRBV5-1 to TRBJ1-1; D is undetermined. V was pared by 1 base and J by 1 base, with 8 bases between. Germline values: CDR1 SGHRS, CDR2 YFSETQ. The CDR3 runs to 14 residues. Here the CDR3 DNA reads TGCGCCAGCAGCTTGAGGGCGGGGAACACTGAAGCTTTCTTT. It codes for CASSLRAGNTEAFF.

J is TRBJ1-2 and V is TRBV28; tentative D call: TRBD1 (5 bases). Trimming took 8 bases from V and 4 from J, leaving 11 bases between them. CDR3 length equals 12 residues. CDR1 and CDR2 from the germline V gene are MDHEN and SYDVKM. This CDR3 reads CASGGDTYGYTF. The CDR3 DNA reads TGTGCCAGCGGGGGTGACACCTATGGCTACACCTTC.

A few counts support this clone. The chain is built from TRBV30 and TRBJ1-5; possibly TRBD1 for D (5 bases). The length of the CDR3 is 14 residues. CDR1 and CDR2 (germline): GTSNPN, SVGIG (reference sequence). With 0 bases removed from V and 7 bases from J, the gap between germline ends came to 13 bases. CDR3 region: CAWSVRSGGQPQHF. The DNA for the CDR3 is TGTGCCTGGAGTGTACGATCCGGGGGACAGCCCCAGCATTTT.

The CDR3 nucleotides read TGTGCCAGCAGTGATAACGGTTACAATGAGCAGTTCTTC. Protein product: CASSDNGYNEQFF. This rearrangement joins TRBV2 to TRBJ2-1; no clear D. The V gene's germline CDR1 is SNHLY and CDR2 FYNNEI. V was trimmed by 3 bases and J by 4 bases, leaving 7 bases between them. The CDR3 has 13 residues.

This chain links TRBV6-1 with TRBJ2-3; no clear D. The CDR3 totals 14 residues. The V and J ends lost 7 bases and 5 bases respectively, with 16 bases between them. CDR1 and CDR2 (germline): MNHNS, SASEGT. The CDR3 DNA follows: TGTGCCAGCAAAATAGCTTCATCGGGAGATACGCAGTATTTT. Encoded protein: CASKIASSGDTQYF.

CDR3 DNA sequence: TGTGCCAGCTCACGGACAGGGGGCGGCAATCAGCCCCAGCATTTT. Protein: CASSRTGGGNQPQHF. The chain carries TRBV18 and TRBJ1-5; 11 bases are a match to TRBD1. The CDR3 loop spans 15 amino acids. With V trimmed by 4 bases and J by 2 bases, 1 base remained unmatched. Germline assignment: CDR1 KGHSH and CDR2 LQKENI.

J is TRBJ1-2 and V is TRBV18; no clear D gene. The V and J ends lost 1 base and 0 bases respectively, with 9 bases between them. The CDR3 is 15 residues long. Per germline, CDR1 KGHSH and CDR2 LQKENI. Here the CDR3 DNA reads TGTGCCAGCTCACCACTGGAGAATTCTAACTATGGCTACACCTTC. Translated: CASSPLENSNYGYTF.

The rearrangement links TRBV29-1 to TRBJ2-7, with TRBD2 identical over 8 bases. The CDR3 extends over 12 amino acids. The V gene end was trimmed by 1 base and the J gene end by 10 bases; junction bases not matched to a gene: 6. Germline V gene lookup returns CDR1 SQVTM and CDR2 ANQGSEA. In nucleotides, the CDR3 is TGCAGCGTTGAAGGGTCTAGCGGGCGACAGTACTTC. Protein: CSVEGSSGRQYF.

V and J are TRBV5-1 and TRBJ2-1, with D possibly matching TRBD2 (5 bases). The CDR3 loop spans 16 amino acids. Per the germline V gene, CDR1 is SGHRS and CDR2 is YFSETQ. V lost 0 bases to trimming and J lost 0 bases, with 10 bases between them. CDR3 in amino acids: CASSLATGSSYNEQFF. The CDR3 coding sequence is TGCGCCAGCAGCTTGGCTACGGGAAGCTCCTACAATGAGCAGTTCTTC.

The sample holds one count of this clone. The V and J genes are TRBV6-5 and TRBJ2-3, with D unresolved. The V end lost 0 bases, the J end lost 1 base, and 5 bases lay between the germline ends. Germline-derived CDR1 and CDR2 are MNHEY and SVGAGI. CDR3 length: 14 amino acids. CDR3: CASSYSRGTDTQYF. DNA for the CDR3: TGTGCCAGCAGTTACTCTAGGGGCACAGATACGCAGTATTTT.

This clone was counted a few times. This chain connects TRBV15 to TRBJ2-1, with TRBD2 as a possible D gene (6 bases). Germline V gives CDR1 LNHNV, CDR2 YYDKDF (reference sequence). V lost 0 bases and J 4 bases, leaving 13 bases between the germline ends. This CDR3 has 16 residues. CDR3 protein: CATSRDLDGGYNEQFF. CDR3 DNA: TGTGCCACCAGCAGAGATTTGGACGGGGGATACAATGAGCAGTTCTTC.

This clone was recorded only once. The chain has TRBV7-9 and TRBJ1-1; TRBD1 might be the D (5 bases). The length of the CDR3 is 15 residues. V lost 5 bases and J 5 bases, leaving 18 bases between the germline ends. Germline-derived CDR1 and CDR2 are SEHNR and FQNEAQ (reference sequence). CDR3 residues: CASSPPGPWGTEAFF. The CDR3 DNA reads TGTGCCAGCAGCCCCCCCGGACCTTGGGGGACTGAAGCTTTCTTT.

The chain is built from TRBV28 and TRBJ2-1; TRBD2 aligns across 7 bases. The V and J ends lost 3 bases and 7 bases, in that order; junction bases with no gene match: 6. Germline assignment: CDR1 MDHEN and CDR2 SYDVKM. The CDR3 is made up of 14 amino acids. The CDR3 region is CASSLGGRGNEQFF. The CDR3 DNA follows: TGTGCCAGCAGTTTGGGCGGGAGAGGTAATGAGCAGTTCTTC.

The V and J genes are TRBV11-2 and TRBJ2-5, with 8 bases matching TRBD1. The CDR3 has 14 amino acids. Germline values: CDR1 SGHAT, CDR2 FQNNGV. J gave up 5 bases and V 5 bases, and 7 bases lay outside the gene matches. Here the CDR3 DNA reads TGTGCCAGCAGCCCGACAGGGGTTGTGGAGACCCAGTACTTC. As protein: CASSPTGVVETQYF.

This clone has only one observation. The chain is built from TRBV19 and TRBJ2-1; TRBD1 matches 9 bases. Per the germline V gene, CDR1 is LNHDA and CDR2 is SQIVND (reference sequence). Trimming took 4 bases from V and 2 from J; bases not matched to a gene: 0. This CDR3 has 14 amino acids. CDR3 in DNA: TGTGCCAGTAGTAGACAGGGGGCCTACAATGAGCAGTTCTTC. It codes for CASSRQGAYNEQFF.

The chain has TRBV5-1 and TRBJ2-7; no clear D. Trimming left V 0 bases short and J 5 bases short, with 12 bases between. This CDR3 contains 14 residues. CDR1 and CDR2 (germline): SGHRS, YFSETQ. The CDR3 DNA follows: TGCGCCAGCAGCTTGGGTCAGTCTAACAACGAGCAGTACTTC. Amino acids: CASSLGQSNNEQYF.

The J gene is TRBJ2-7, the V gene TRBV25-1, with TRBD2 identical over 7 bases. Germline V gene sequence: CDR1 MGHDK, CDR2 SYGVNS. With V trimmed by 4 bases and J by 1 base, 4 bases remained unmatched. The CDR3 is 14 residues long. In nucleotides, the CDR3 is TGTGCCAGCAGTGTAGGCGGGGGATCCTACGAGCAGTACTTC. It translates to CASSVGGGSYEQYF.

The chain recombines TRBV4-1 with TRBJ2-1; no clear D gene. Deletions cut 1 base from V and 5 bases from J, with 15 bases between. The CDR3 is made up of 16 amino acids. From germline, CDR1 is MGHRA and CDR2 YSYEKL. The CDR3 sequence is CASSQGLRAFNNEQFF. CDR3 in DNA: TGCGCCAGCAGCCAAGGACTCCGCGCCTTTAACAATGAGCAGTTCTTC.

The chain has TRBV5-5 and TRBJ2-3; a possible D gene is TRBD2 (6 bases). Germline CDR1 and CDR2: SGHKS and YYEKEE (reference sequence). The V end lost 1 base, the J end lost 0 bases, and 12 bases lay between the germline ends. CDR3 length equals 16 residues. The CDR3 is CASSLFAGPSTDTQYF. CDR3 coding DNA: TGTGCCAGCAGCTTGTTCGCGGGGCCTAGCACAGATACGCAGTATTTT. Combining the CDR3 with reference TRBV5-5 and TRBJ2-3 gives the whole variable domain DAGVTQSPTHLIKTRGQQVTLRCSPISGHKSVSWYQQVLGQGPQFIFQYYEKEERGRGNFPDRFSARQFPNYSSELNVNALLLGDSALYLCASSLFAGPSTDTQYFGPGTRLTVL.

The chain employs TRBV28 and TRBJ1-1; 8 bases are shared with TRBD1. Per the germline V gene, CDR1 is MDHEN and CDR2 is SYDVKM. This CDR3 comprises 15 residues. The V segment lost 5 bases and the J segment 1 base; nucleotides outside the gene matches: 6. CDR3 region: CASSPSGTGNTEAFF. The CDR3 DNA reads TGTGCCAGCAGTCCTTCCGGGACAGGGAACACTGAAGCTTTCTTT. Using reference TRBV28 and TRBJ1-1 for the parts outside the CDR3, the full variable domain is DVKVTQSSRYLVKRTGEKVFLECVQDMDHENMFWYRQDPGLGLRLIYFSYDVKMKEKGDIPEGYSVSREKKERFSLILESASTNQTSMYLCASSPSGTGNTEAFFGQGTRLTVV.

In this sample, this clone turned up once. The chain has TRBV5-6 and TRBJ2-5; TRBD2 agrees at 8 bases. V shed 3 bases, J shed 4 bases, and the junction held 8 bases outside the gene matches. This CDR3 has 15 amino acids. The germline gives CDR1 SGHDT, CDR2 YYEEEE. Here the CDR3 DNA reads TGTGCCAGCAGCTCGACTAGCGCGGGAGTAGAGACCCAGTACTTC. Protein product: CASSSTSAGVETQYF.